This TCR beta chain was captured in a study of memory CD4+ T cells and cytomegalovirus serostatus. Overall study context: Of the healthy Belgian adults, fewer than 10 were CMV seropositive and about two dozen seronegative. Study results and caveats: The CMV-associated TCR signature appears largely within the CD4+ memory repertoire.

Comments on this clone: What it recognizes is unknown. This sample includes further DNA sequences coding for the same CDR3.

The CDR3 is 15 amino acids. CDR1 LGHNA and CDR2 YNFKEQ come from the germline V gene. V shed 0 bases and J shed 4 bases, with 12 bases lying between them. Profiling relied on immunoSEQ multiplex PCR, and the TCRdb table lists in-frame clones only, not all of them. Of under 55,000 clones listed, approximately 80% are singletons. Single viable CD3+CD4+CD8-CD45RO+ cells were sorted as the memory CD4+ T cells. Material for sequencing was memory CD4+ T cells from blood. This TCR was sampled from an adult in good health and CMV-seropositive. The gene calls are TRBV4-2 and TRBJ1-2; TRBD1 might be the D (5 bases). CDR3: CASSQDLETAYGYTF. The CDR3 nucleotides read TGTGCCAGCAGCCAAGATCTGGAGACAGCCTATGGCTACACCTTC.